This T cell receptor beta chain came from a study of blood T cell repertoires in COVID-19 (dated by TCRdb to 2019 to 2021). The study in broad terms: Collaborator samples came from the United States, Italy and Spain and covered acute and convalescent phases of COVID-19. A de-identified subject ID, COVID-19 status, age in years and sex were almost always included in the sample metadata. A freely available public database, intended as a resource for researchers studying the immune response to SARS-CoV-2, is where the repertoires were released. Where available, HLA class I and class II types were obtained from metadata supplied by the sample provider rather than from assay-based typing. Subjects who had been exposed to COVID-19, were actively infected with it, or had recovered from it provided the deeply sampled blood TCRbeta repertoires that made up the dataset. Samples were obtained from the ongoing ImmuneRACE study (first 160 participants) and from 1,000 to 1,500 subjects provided by 6 global collaborators. The prospective study material was composed of cDNA or gDNA derived from T cells, B-cell-depleted T cells, or PBMCs. The research as a whole found: How much clinical and demographic metadata was included differed by source and by participant, and the metadata was provided uncurated.

TCRbeta CDR3 regions were amplified from genomic DNA using the immunoSEQ Assay, a bias-controlled multiplex PCR. Regarding the original processing steps: The number of nucleated cells in each sample was estimated by amplification of reference gene primers within the assay. Sequence reads were collapsed and filtered to measure the absolute abundance of every unique TCRbeta CDR3 rearrangement. For each sample, productive Simpson clonality was calculated as the square root of Simpson's diversity index over productive rearrangements. The immuneACCESS repertoire file appears here via TCRdb, limited to in-frame rearrangements. These files lack a portion of the clones; in checked studies, under half of the deficit traces to unresolved V genes, and the cause of the others is not known. V and J calls and clone size are copied from that table; D and trimming were computed from the DNA. A total of under 300,000 clones appear in this sample, roughly 88% of them only once. The ten largest clones represent about 3% of the sample.

The collaborating institutions used their own protocols to collect whole blood in K2EDTA tubes. Collaborator samples were shipped for TCRbeta analysis as frozen whole blood, isolated PBMCs, or DNA extracted from either sample type. This clone appeared once. Its antigen is currently not known. No clone much larger than this one lies a single base away; base qualities are absent. Trimming takes 9 bases from V and 1 base from J, and the germline ends sit 18 bases apart. Counted from cysteine to phenylalanine, this CDR3 has 15 amino acids. The entry retains the CDR3 DNA only, 45 bases that are in frame from base 1. From a lookup of the germline V gene, CDR1 and CDR2 are MDHEN and SYDVKM.

Sequences were obtained from peripheral blood. The chain uses TRBV28 and TRBJ1-1; too little of a D gene remains to name it. This TCR was sampled from a woman aged 25 to 45 with active or convalescent COVID-19. The DNA reads TGTGCCAGTAGACCCTCCCCAGGAGGGAACACTGAAGCTTTCTTT. This gives the protein CASRPSPGGNTEAFF. The full variable domain, with segments outside the CDR3 supplied by the reference TRBV28 and TRBJ1-1 proteins, appears as DVKVTQSSRYLVKRTGEKVFLECVQDMDHENMFWYRQDPGLGLRLIYFSYDVKMKEKGDIPEGYSVSREKKERFSLILESASTNQTSMYLCASRPSPGGNTEAFFGQGTRLTVV.